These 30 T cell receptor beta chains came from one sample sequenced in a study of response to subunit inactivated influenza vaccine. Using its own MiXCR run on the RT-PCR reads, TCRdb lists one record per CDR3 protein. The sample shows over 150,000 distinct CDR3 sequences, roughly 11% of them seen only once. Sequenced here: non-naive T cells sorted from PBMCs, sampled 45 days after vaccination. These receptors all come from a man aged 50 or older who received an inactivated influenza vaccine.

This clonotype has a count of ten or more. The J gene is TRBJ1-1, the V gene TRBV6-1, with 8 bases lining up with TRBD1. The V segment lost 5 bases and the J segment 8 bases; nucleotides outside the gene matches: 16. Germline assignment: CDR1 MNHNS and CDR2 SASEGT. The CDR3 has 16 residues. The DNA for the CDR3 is TGTGCCAGCAGTCAACCGGGACAGGCGGCGAGAGAAGAAGCTTTCTTT. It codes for CASSQPGQAAREEAFF.

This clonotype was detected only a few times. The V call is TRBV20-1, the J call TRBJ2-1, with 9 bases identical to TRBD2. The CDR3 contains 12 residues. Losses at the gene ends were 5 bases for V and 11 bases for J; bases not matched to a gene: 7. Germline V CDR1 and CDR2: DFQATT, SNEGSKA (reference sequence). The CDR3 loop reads CSAESGGWKQFF. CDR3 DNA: TGCAGTGCTGAAAGCGGGGGGTGGAAGCAGTTCTTC.

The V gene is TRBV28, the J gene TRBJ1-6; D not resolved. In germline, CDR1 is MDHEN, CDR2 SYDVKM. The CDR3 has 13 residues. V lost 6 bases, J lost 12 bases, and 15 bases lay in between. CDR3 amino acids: CASRDGAWGPLHF. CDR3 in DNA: TGTGCCAGCAGAGACGGCGCCTGGGGACCCCTCCACTTT. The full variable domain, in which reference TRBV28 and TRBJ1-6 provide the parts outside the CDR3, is DVKVTQSSRYLVKRTGEKVFLECVQDMDHENMFWYRQDPGLGLRLIYFSYDVKMKEKGDIPEGYSVSREKKERFSLILESASTNQTSMYLCASRDGAWGPLHFGNGTRLTVT.

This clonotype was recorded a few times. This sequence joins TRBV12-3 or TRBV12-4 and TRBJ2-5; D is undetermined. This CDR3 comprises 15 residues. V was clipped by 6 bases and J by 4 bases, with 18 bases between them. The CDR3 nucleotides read TGTGCCAGCAGCTCAGACCGGAGTGATAGAGAGACCCAGTACTTC. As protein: CASSSDRSDRETQYF.

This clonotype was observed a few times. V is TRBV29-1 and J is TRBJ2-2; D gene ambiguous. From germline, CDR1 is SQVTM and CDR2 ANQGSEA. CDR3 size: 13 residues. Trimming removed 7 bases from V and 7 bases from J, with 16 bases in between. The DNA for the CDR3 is TGCAGCGGCCATAAGGCCCCAGGCGGGGAGCTGTTTTTT. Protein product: CSGHKAPGGELFF.

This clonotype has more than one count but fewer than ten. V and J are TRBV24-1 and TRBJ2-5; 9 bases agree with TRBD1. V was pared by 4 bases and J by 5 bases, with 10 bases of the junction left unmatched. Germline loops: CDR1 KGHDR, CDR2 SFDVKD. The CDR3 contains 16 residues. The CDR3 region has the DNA TGTGCCACCAGTGAAACCGACAGGGGGGCTTGGGAGACCCAGTACTTC. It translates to CATSETDRGAWETQYF.

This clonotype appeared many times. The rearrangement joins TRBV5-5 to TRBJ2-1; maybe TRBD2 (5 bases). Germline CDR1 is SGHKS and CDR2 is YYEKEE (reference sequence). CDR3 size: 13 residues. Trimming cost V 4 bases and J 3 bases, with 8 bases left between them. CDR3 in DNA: TGTGCCAGCAGCCTGGAGGACTACAATGAGCAGTTCTTC. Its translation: CASSLEDYNEQFF.

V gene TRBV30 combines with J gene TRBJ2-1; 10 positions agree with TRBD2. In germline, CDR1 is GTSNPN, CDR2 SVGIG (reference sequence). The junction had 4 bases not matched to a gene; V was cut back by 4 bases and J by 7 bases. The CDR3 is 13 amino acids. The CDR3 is CAWTSGRRNEQFF. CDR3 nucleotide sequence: TGTGCCTGGACTAGCGGGAGACGGAATGAGCAGTTCTTC.

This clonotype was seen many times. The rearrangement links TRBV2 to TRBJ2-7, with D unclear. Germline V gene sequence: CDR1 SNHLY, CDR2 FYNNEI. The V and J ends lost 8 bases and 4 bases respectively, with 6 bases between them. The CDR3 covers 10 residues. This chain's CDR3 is CASASYEQYF. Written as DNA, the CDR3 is TGTGCCAGCGCAAGTTACGAGCAGTACTTC.

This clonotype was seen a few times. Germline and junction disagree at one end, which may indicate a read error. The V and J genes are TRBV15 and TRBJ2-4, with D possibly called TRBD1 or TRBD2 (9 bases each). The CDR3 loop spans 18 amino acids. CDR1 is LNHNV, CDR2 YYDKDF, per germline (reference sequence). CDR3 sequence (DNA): TGTGCCACCAGCAGGGGATTGACAGGGGGACTAGCCAAAAACGTTCAGTACTTC. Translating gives CATSRGLTGGLAKNVQYF.

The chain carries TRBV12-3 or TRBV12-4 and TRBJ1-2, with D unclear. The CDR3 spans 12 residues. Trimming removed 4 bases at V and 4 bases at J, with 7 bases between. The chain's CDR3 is CASSSHSYGYTF. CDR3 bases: TGTGCCAGCAGTTCCCACAGCTATGGCTACACCTTC.

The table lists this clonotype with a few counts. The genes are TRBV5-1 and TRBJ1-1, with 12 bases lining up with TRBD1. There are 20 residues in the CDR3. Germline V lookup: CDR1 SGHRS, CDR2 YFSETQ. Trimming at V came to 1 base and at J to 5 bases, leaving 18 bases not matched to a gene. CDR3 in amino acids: CASSLPTKTGTGGGRTEAFF. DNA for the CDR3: TGCGCCAGCAGCTTGCCGACAAAAACCGGGACAGGGGGCGGAAGGACTGAAGCTTTCTTT.

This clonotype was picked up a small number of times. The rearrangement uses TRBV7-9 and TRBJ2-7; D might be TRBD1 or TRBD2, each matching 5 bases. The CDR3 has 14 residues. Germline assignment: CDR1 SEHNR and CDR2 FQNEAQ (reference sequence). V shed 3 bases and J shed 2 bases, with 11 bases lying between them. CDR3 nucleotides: TGTGCCAGCAGCTTCCCGGGACGGACCTACGAGCAGTACTTC. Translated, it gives CASSFPGRTYEQYF.

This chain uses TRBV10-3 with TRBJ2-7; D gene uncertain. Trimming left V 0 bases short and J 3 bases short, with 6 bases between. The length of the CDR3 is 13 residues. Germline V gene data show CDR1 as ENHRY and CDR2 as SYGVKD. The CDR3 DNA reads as TGTGCCATCAGTGAGTCTACCTACTACGAGCAGTACTTC. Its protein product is CAISESTYYEQYF.

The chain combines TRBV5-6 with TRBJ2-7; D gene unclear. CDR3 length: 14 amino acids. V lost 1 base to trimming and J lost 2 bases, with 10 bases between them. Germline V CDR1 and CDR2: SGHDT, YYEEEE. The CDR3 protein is CASSLYVSTYEQYF. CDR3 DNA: TGTGCCAGCAGCTTGTACGTATCGACCTACGAGCAGTACTTC.

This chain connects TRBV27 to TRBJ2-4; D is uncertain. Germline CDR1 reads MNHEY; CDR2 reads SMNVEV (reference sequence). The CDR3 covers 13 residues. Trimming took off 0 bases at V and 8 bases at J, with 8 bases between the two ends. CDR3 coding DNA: TGTGCCAGCAGTTTATCTACTCGGGACATTCAGTACTTC. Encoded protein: CASSLSTRDIQYF.

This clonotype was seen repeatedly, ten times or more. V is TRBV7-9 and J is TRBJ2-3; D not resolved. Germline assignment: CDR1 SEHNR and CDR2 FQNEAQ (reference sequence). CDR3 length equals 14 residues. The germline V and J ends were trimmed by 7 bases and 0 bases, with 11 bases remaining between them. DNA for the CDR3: TGTGCCAGCAACCTCAGCCCTAGCACAGATACGCAGTATTTT. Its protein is CASNLSPSTDTQYF.

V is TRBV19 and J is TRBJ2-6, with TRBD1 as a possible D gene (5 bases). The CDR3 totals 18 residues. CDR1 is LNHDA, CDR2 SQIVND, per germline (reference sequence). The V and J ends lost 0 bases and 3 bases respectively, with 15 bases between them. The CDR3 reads CASSIEPPGYGGANVLTF. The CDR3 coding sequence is TGTGCCAGTAGTATAGAACCGCCAGGGTACGGTGGGGCCAACGTCCTGACTTTC.

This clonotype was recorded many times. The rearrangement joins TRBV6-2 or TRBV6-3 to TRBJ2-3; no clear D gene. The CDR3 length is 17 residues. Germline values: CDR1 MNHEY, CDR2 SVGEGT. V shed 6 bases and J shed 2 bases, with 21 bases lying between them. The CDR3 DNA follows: TGTGCCAGCAGCGAAGATCGGACCCCCGTATACACAGATACGCAGTATTTT. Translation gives CASSEDRTPVYTDTQYF.

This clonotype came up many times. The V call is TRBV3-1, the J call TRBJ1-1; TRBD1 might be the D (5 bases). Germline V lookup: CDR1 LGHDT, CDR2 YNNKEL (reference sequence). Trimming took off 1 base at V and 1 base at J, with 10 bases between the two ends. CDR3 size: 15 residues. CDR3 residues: CASSQGDQGNTEAFF. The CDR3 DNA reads TGTGCCAGCAGCCAAGGCGACCAGGGGAACACTGAAGCTTTCTTT. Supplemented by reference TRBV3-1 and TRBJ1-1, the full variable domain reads DTAVSQTPKYLVTQMGNDKSIKCEQNLGHDTMYWYKQDSKKFLKIMFSYNNKELIINETVPNRFSPKSPDKAHLNLHINSLELGDSAVYFCASSQGDQGNTEAFFGQGTRLTVV.

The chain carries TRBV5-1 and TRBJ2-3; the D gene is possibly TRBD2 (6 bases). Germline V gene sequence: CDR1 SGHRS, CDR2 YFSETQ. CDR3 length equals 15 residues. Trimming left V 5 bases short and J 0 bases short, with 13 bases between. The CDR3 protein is CASRKGGTSTDTQYF. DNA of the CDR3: TGCGCCAGCAGGAAGGGCGGGACTAGCACAGATACGCAGTATTTT.

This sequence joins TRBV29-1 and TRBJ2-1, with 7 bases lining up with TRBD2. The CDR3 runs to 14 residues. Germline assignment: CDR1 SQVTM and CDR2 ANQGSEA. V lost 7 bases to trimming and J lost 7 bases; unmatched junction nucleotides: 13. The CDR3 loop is CSASGLAAGNEQFF. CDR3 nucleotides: TGCAGCGCCTCGGGGCTAGCGGCGGGTAATGAGCAGTTCTTC.

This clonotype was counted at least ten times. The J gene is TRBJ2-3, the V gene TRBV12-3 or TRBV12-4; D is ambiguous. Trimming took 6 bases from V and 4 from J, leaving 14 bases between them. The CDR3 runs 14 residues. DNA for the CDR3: TGTGCCAGCAGCCCCCAAAGTAGCTCAGATACGCAGTATTTT. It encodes CASSPQSSSDTQYF.

CDR3: CSASRQGMASPLHF. In DNA form, the CDR3 reads TGCAGTGCTTCTCGACAGGGGATGGCTTCACCCCTCCACTTT. The V and J genes are TRBV20-1 and TRBJ1-6; TRBD1 agrees at 8 bases. Germline CDR1 and CDR2: DFQATT and SNEGSKA (reference sequence). Germline trimming cut 5 bases from V and 9 bases from J; bases unmatched to any gene: 9. The CDR3 sequence is 14 residues long.

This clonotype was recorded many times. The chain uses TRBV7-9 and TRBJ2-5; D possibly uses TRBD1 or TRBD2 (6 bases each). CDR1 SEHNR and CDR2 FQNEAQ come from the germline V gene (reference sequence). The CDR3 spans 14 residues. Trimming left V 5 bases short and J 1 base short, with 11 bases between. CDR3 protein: CASSISGAQETQYF. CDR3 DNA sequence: TGTGCCAGCAGCATATCGGGGGCCCAAGAGACCCAGTACTTC. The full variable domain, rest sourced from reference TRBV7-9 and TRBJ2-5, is DTGVSQNPRHKITKRGQNVTFRCDPISEHNRLYWYRQTLGQGPEFLTYFQNEAQLEKSRLLSDRFSAERPKGSFSTLEIQRTEQGDSAMYLCASSISGAQETQYFGPGTRLLVL.

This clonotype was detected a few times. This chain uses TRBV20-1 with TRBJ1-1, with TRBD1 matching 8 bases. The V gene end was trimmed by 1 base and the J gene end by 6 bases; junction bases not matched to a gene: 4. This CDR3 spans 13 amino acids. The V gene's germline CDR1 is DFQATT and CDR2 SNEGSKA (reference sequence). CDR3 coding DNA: TGCAGTGCTAGAGTCCCAGGGGGCCCTGAAGCTTTCTTT. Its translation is CSARVPGGPEAFF.

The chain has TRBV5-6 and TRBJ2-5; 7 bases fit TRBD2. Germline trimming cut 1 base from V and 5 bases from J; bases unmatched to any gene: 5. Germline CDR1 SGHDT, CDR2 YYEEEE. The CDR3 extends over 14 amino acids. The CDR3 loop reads CASSLYGGSETQYF. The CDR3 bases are TGTGCCAGCAGCTTGTACGGGGGGAGTGAGACCCAGTACTTC.

CDR3 amino acids: CASSRIAGSSSSYNEQFF. The CDR3 DNA is TGTGCCAGCAGCCGTATAGCGGGGTCCTCTAGCTCCTACAATGAGCAGTTCTTC. The chain uses TRBV3-1 and TRBJ2-1, with 8 bases identical to TRBD2. The CDR3 length is 18 residues. V gave up 4 bases and J gave up 0 bases; unmatched junction bases: 11. Germline lookup yields CDR1 LGHDT and CDR2 YNNKEL (reference sequence).

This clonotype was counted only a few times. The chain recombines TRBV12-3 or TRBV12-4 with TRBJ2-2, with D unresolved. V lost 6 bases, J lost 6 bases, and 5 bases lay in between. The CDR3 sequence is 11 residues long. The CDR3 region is CASSRPGELFF. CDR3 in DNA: TGTGCCAGCAGCCGACCCGGGGAGCTGTTTTTT.

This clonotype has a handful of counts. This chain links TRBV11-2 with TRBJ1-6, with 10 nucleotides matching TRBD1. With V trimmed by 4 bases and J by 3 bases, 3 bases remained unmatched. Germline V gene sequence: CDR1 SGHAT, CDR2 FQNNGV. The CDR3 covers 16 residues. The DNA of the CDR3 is TGTGCCAGCAGCTCCGGGGACAGGGGCTATAATTCACCCCTCCACTTT. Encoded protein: CASSSGDRGYNSPLHF.